Below are 18 T cell receptor beta chains sequenced from a single sample in a study of blood T cell repertoires in COVID-19. TCRdb's copy holds only in-frame clones and misses some; the assay was immunoSEQ multiplex PCR. This sample has roughly 150,000 clones, with under 85% found just once. Sequenced sample: peripheral blood. The origin of the receptors is an older man with COVID-19, enrolled during active disease.

V usage is TRBV5-1 and J usage is TRBJ2-1; 9 nucleotides line up with TRBD2. The CDR3 runs to 19 residues. Trimming at V came to 0 bases and at J to 0 bases, leaving 10 bases not matched to a gene. The V gene's germline CDR1 is SGHRS and CDR2 YFSETQ. The CDR3 DNA is TGCGCCAGCAGCTTGGAGGCTAGCGGGGTGCCTAGCTCCTACAATGAGCAGTTCTTC. This translates into CASSLEASGVPSSYNEQFF.

The chain is built from TRBV9 and TRBJ2-2, with 7 bases identical to TRBD1. CDR1 and CDR2 from the germline V gene are SGDLS and YYNGEE. V trimming: 0 bases; J trimming: 4 bases; junction bases outside the gene matches: 6. This CDR3 has 16 amino acids. The CDR3 reads CASSVVRGPGTGELFF. Written as DNA, the CDR3 is TGTGCCAGCAGCGTAGTTAGGGGGCCGGGCACCGGGGAGCTGTTTTTT.

This chain joins TRBV5-6 and TRBJ1-1; 7 bases map to TRBD1. V lost 4 bases to trimming and J lost 6 bases; unmatched junction nucleotides: 12. The CDR3 sequence is 15 residues long. Looked up from germline, CDR1 is SGHDT and CDR2 is YYEEEE. CDR3 residues: CASSQNRGGRAEAFF. For the CDR3, the DNA is TGTGCCAGCAGCCAAAACAGGGGAGGACGGGCTGAAGCTTTCTTT.

The chain combines TRBV10-3 with TRBJ1-4; D is undetermined. The V end lost 8 bases, the J end lost 9 bases, and 16 bases lay between the germline ends. Germline V gene data show CDR1 as ENHRY and CDR2 as SYGVKD. This CDR3 has 13 amino acids. The CDR3: CAISGVDLKKLFF. The CDR3 DNA reads TGTGCCATCTCCGGGGTAGACCTAAAAAAACTGTTTTTT.

The chain couples TRBV10-2 to TRBJ1-1; TRBD1 aligns across 8 bases. CDR3 length: 13 amino acids. Losses at the gene ends were 6 bases for V and 3 bases for J; bases not matched to a gene: 3. Germline CDR1 is WSHSY and CDR2 is SAAADI. In nucleotides, the CDR3 is TGCGCCAGCAGACAGGGGGAGGACACTGAAGCTTTCTTT. This sequence encodes CASRQGEDTEAFF.

This clone was counted between two and nine times. V and J are TRBV12-1 and TRBJ2-3; no check of the table's D call, TRBD2, against the DNA was made. TRBV12-1 is a pseudogene segment. The CDR3 totals 14 residues. The CDR3 DNA reads as TGTGCCAGCAGCTCGGGGGACAGCACAGATACGCAGTATTTT. Encoded protein: CASSSGDSTDTQYF.

This chain uses TRBV27 with TRBJ1-5; no clear D gene. Trimming took off 2 bases at V and 0 bases at J, with 8 bases between the two ends. The V gene's germline CDR1 is MNHEY and CDR2 SMNVEV (reference sequence). The CDR3 loop spans 15 amino acids. CDR3 bases: TGTGCCAGCAGTTTAAATTCAGTTAGCAATCAGCCCCAGCATTTT. It encodes CASSLNSVSNQPQHF.

Points on this clone: The same CDR3 arises from other DNA sequences in this sample as well. The CDR3 DNA is TGTGCCAGCAGCTTACGCGGGGGCTCTTACAATGAGCAGTTCTTC. The encoded protein is CASSLRGGSYNEQFF. The V call is TRBV11-2, the J call TRBJ2-1; the D gene is possibly TRBD2 (7 bases). Trimming shortened V by 2 bases and J by 4 bases, and 12 bases separated the two germline ends. The CDR3 sequence is 15 residues long. From germline, CDR1 is SGHAT and CDR2 FQNNGV.

This rearrangement joins TRBV29-1 to TRBJ2-1; maybe TRBD1 (6 bases). Trimming shortened V by 1 base and J by 7 bases, and 11 bases separated the two germline ends. The germline V gene has CDR1 SQVTM and CDR2 ANQGSEA. The length of the CDR3 is 13 residues. CDR3 nucleotide sequence: TGCAGCGTTGAAGCAGGGGCTTTGAATGAGCAGTTCTTC. Translated, it gives CSVEAGALNEQFF.

As DNA, the CDR3 is TGTGCCAGCAGCTTCATGGGCACAAACACTGAAGCTTTCTTT. Residues: CASSFMGTNTEAFF. V gene TRBV11-3 combines with J gene TRBJ1-1; D remains ambiguous. The ends were cut back, 3 bases at V and 2 bases at J, with 10 bases in the middle. Germline CDR1 SGHNT, CDR2 YENEEA. This CDR3 is built from 14 residues.

J is TRBJ1-2 and V is TRBV7-9, with 11 bases fitting TRBD1. Germline CDR1 reads SEHNR; CDR2 reads FQNEAQ (reference sequence). The length of the CDR3 is 15 residues. V was pared by 4 bases and J by 4 bases, with 5 bases of the junction left unmatched. CDR3 amino acids: CASSSGQGGIYGYTF. The CDR3 nucleotides read TGTGCCAGCAGCTCGGGACAGGGGGGCATCTATGGCTACACCTTC. The full variable domain, with the rest looked up from reference TRBV7-9 and TRBJ1-2, is DTGVSQNPRHKITKRGQNVTFRCDPISEHNRLYWYRQTLGQGPEFLTYFQNEAQLEKSRLLSDRFSAERPKGSFSTLEIQRTEQGDSAMYLCASSSGQGGIYGYTFGSGTRLTVV.

This chain uses TRBV5-1 with TRBJ1-1; D gene uncertain. The CDR3 contains 12 residues. Germline loops: CDR1 SGHRS, CDR2 YFSETQ. V shed 7 bases and J shed 8 bases, with 15 bases lying between them. CDR3 protein: CASQVTDGEAFF. CDR3 sequence (DNA): TGCGCCAGCCAAGTCACTGACGGGGAAGCTTTCTTT. The full variable domain, rest sourced from reference TRBV5-1 and TRBJ1-1, is KAGVTQTPRYLIKTRGQQVTLSCSPISGHRSVSWYQQTPGQGLQFLFEYFSETQRNKGNFPGRFSGRQFSNSRSEMNVSTLELGDSALYLCASQVTDGEAFFGQGTRLTVV.

The chain is built from TRBV7-6 and TRBJ2-5, with D possibly matching TRBD1 (6 bases). Germline values: CDR1 SGHVS, CDR2 FNYEAQ. Between the trimmed V and J ends, which lost 2 bases and 4 bases, there was a span of 20 bases. The CDR3 is 17 amino acids. CDR3 in amino acids: CASSLQQGSSVRETQYF. CDR3 nucleotide sequence: TGTGCCAGCAGCTTACAGCAGGGGTCAAGCGTCAGAGAGACCCAGTACTTC.

CDR3 amino acids: CASSGSGGGTDTQYF. DNA of the CDR3: TGTGCCAGCAGTGGTAGCGGGGGGGGTACAGATACGCAGTATTTT. The chain uses TRBV2 and TRBJ2-3, with TRBD2 matching over 11 bases. The V gene's germline CDR1 is SNHLY and CDR2 FYNNEI. The CDR3 is 15 amino acids. The V and J ends lost 4 bases and 3 bases, in that order; junction bases with no gene match: 3.

In this sample, this clone turned up a few times. The chain has TRBV2 and TRBJ1-5, with D possibly being TRBD1 (5 bases). Per the germline V gene, CDR1 is SNHLY and CDR2 is FYNNEI. V was shortened by 4 bases and J by 0 bases, with 10 bases between the two germline ends. This CDR3 comprises 15 residues. The CDR3 DNA follows: TGTGCCAGCAGTGTGGGGGGGAATAGCAATCAGCCCCAGCATTTT. Its protein is CASSVGGNSNQPQHF.

The chain links TRBV28 to TRBJ1-1; TRBD1 matches 7 bases. The CDR3 totals 15 residues. Trimming cost V 7 bases and J 5 bases; bases outside gene matches: 13. CDR1 is MDHEN and CDR2 is SYDVKM in the germline V gene. CDR3 coding DNA: TGTGCCAGCACCTCAGAAGGAACAGGGGCGACTGAAGCTTTCTTT. Protein sequence: CASTSEGTGATEAFF.

The genes are TRBV5-1 and TRBJ1-3, with no clear D. Germline-derived CDR1 and CDR2 are SGHRS and YFSETQ. The CDR3 is 13 residues long. V lost 0 bases and J 4 bases, leaving 5 bases between the germline ends. CDR3 sequence: CASSLGQGNTIYF. The DNA for the CDR3 is TGCGCCAGCAGCTTGGGCCAGGGAAACACCATATATTTT.

J is TRBJ1-5 and V is TRBV15; perhaps TRBD1 as D (6 bases). Trimming left V 4 bases short and J 7 bases short, with 14 bases between. The CDR3 extends over 14 amino acids. Looked up from germline, CDR1 is LNHNV and CDR2 is YYDKDF (reference sequence). The CDR3 DNA is TGTGCCACCAGCAACGACAGGTACGGACAGCCCCAGCATTTT. Protein: CATSNDRYGQPQHF.